This is a list of T cell receptor beta chains from one sample in a study of OX40 agonist ivuxolimab in advanced cancers. This table comes from immunoSEQ multiplex PCR, and its TCRdb copy is limited to in-frame clones, with some not included. The data contain more than 85,000 clones, less than 95% of them seen just once; the ten biggest clones take up 1.5% to 2%. The material was CD4+ or CD8+ T cells sorted from blood, obtained in a trial of the OX40 agonist ivuxolimab. These receptors all stem from an adult with an advanced solid tumor such as melanoma, head and neck, liver or kidney cancer. The CDR3 runs from the conserved cysteine through the conserved F or W. The D gene is left open where the match is weak. Clone sizes are given selectively: once, few, many, or a class where the clone is expanded.

D gene	clone size	V gene	J gene	CDR3 protein	CDR3 DNA
TRBD2	once	TRBV7-9	TRBJ2-7	CASSISSGSPVEQYF	TGTGCCAGCAGCATATCTAGCGGGAGTCCGGTCGAGCAGTACTTC
TRBD2	.	TRBV4-1	TRBJ2-2	CASSPRLAEPTGELFF	TGCGCCAGCAGCCCCCGACTAGCGGAGCCCACCGGGGAGCTGTTTTTT
.	.	TRBV18	TRBJ2-1	CASSPQGQDNEQFF	TGTGCCAGCTCACCACAAGGGCAGGACAATGAGCAGTTCTTC
TRBD1	.	TRBV18	TRBJ1-1	CASSVMTGVNTEAFF	TGTGCCAGCTCAGTAATGACAGGGGTGAACACTGAAGCTTTCTTT
.	.	TRBV11-2	TRBJ2-7	CASSGALRGYEQYF	TGTGCCAGCAGCGGGGCCCTGCGGGGCTACGAGCAGTACTTC
TRBD1	once	TRBV5-8	TRBJ1-1	CASSPTGGYTEAFF	TGTGCCAGCAGCCCGACAGGGGGGTACACTGAAGCTTTCTTT
.	.	TRBV4-3	TRBJ1-3	CASSQGGFGNTIYF	TGCGCCAGCAGCCAAGGAGGGTTTGGAAACACCATATATTTT
.	.	TRBV7-3	TRBJ2-2	CASSLKPGGRGTGELFF	TGTGCCAGCAGCTTAAAACCCGGTGGGCGGGGCACCGGGGAGCTGTTTTTT
.	.	TRBV7-8	TRBJ2-1	CASNPKRDSIYNEQFF	TGTGCCAGCAACCCTAAGAGGGACTCGATATACAATGAGCAGTTCTTC
.	.	TRBV7-3	TRBJ1-1	CASSPSGQGVWNTEAFF	TGTGCCAGCAGCCCGTCGGGGCAGGGAGTTTGGAACACTGAAGCTTTCTTT
TRBD1	.	TRBV19	TRBJ1-2	CASSIEGAQGLHYGYTF	TGTGCCAGTAGCATTGAGGGCGCACAGGGGCTGCACTATGGCTACACCTTC
.	.	TRBV7-9	TRBJ1-2	CASSFGGMDYGYTF	TGTGCCAGCAGCTTTGGAGGGATGGACTATGGCTACACCTTC
.	.	TRBV28	TRBJ2-7	CASRHGTDSYEQYF	TGTGCCAGCAGACACGGGACGGACTCCTACGAGCAGTACTTC
.	.	TRBV11-2	TRBJ2-1	CASSLGGTRQFF	TGTGCCAGCAGCCTTGGGGGGACAAGGCAGTTCTTC
.	.	TRBV11-1	TRBJ2-2	CASSWRVSITGELFF	TGTGCCAGCAGCTGGAGGGTATCGATCACCGGGGAGCTGTTTTTT
.	.	TRBV11-3	TRBJ1-5	CASSSGGFNQPQHF	TGTGCCAGCAGCTCGGGGGGTTTCAATCAGCCCCAGCATTTT
.	few	TRBV18	TRBJ1-3	CASSPPIRAGNTIYF	TGTGCCAGCTCACCACCGATCAGGGCTGGAAACACCATATATTTT
.	.	TRBV4-1	TRBJ2-1	CASSRGLASYNEQFF	TGCGCCAGCAGCCGTGGGCTAGCGTCCTACAATGAGCAGTTCTTC
TRBD2	.	TRBV7-3	TRBJ2-5	CASSLGLAGPETQYF	TGTGCCAGCAGCTTAGGGCTAGCGGGACCAGAGACCCAGTACTTC
.	.	TRBV2	TRBJ2-7	CASSDVRGATYEQYF	TGTGCCAGCAGTGACGTTCGCGGAGCGACCTACGAGCAGTACTTC
.	.	TRBV19	TRBJ1-4	CASSIRFGLEKLFF	TGTGCCAGTAGTATCAGGTTTGGGCTCGAAAAACTGTTTTTT
TRBD2	.	TRBV29-1	TRBJ2-3	CSVEGLAADTQYF	TGCAGCGTTGAGGGACTAGCAGCAGATACGCAGTATTTT
TRBD1	.	TRBV18	TRBJ1-2	CASSPPTGGNYYGYTF	TGTGCCAGCTCACCACCGACAGGGGGGAATTACTATGGCTACACCTTC
.	.	TRBV7-3	TRBJ2-1	CASSSHWDSSYNEQFF	TGTGCCAGCAGCTCCCACTGGGACTCTTCCTACAATGAGCAGTTCTTC
TRBD1	once	TRBV6-5	TRBJ2-2	CASSSPSTGGSGELFF	TGTGCCAGCAGTTCCCCGTCGACAGGGGGCTCGGGGGAGCTGTTTTTT